The 9 T cell receptor beta chains presented below share a single source sample, sequenced in a study of blood T cell repertoires in COVID-19. Sequencing used immunoSEQ multiplex PCR; TCRdb keeps in-frame clones, though not all of them. The profile covers about 80,000 clones, with less than 85% appearing a single time and approximately 16% taken by the ten largest. Sequenced sample: peripheral blood. Every receptor here comes from a man aged 65 to 85 with active or convalescent COVID-19.

V gene TRBV3-1 (or the pseudogene TRBV3-2) combines with J gene TRBJ2-4, with a tentative D call TRBD1 (6 bases). Germline assignment: CDR1 LGHDT and CDR2 YNNKEL (reference sequence). The CDR3 has 14 amino acids. V shed 4 bases and J shed 1 base, with 8 bases lying between them. This chain's CDR3 is CASSPQGAKNIQYF. The CDR3 DNA is TGTGCCAGCAGCCCCCAGGGGGCCAAAAACATTCAGTACTTC.

The chain carries TRBV7-9 and TRBJ2-5; 10 bases are a match to TRBD2. This CDR3 has 16 amino acids. Germline V gene data show CDR1 as SEHNR and CDR2 as FQNEAQ (reference sequence). The junction had 8 bases not matched to a gene; V was cut back by 6 bases and J by 1 base. Here the CDR3 reads CASSLSGGVLQETQYF. In DNA, the CDR3 is TGTGCCAGCAGTCTGAGCGGGGGGGTACTCCAAGAGACCCAGTACTTC.

The chain is built from TRBV19 and TRBJ1-5; D may be TRBD1 (5 bases). CDR3 length: 12 amino acids. V gave up 4 bases and J gave up 7 bases, with 8 bases separating them. The germline gives CDR1 LNHDA, CDR2 SQIVND (reference sequence). The DNA of the CDR3 is TGTGCCAGTAGTAACAGGCTGCAGCCCCAGCATTTT. This translates into CASSNRLQPQHF.

This chain connects TRBV5-1 to TRBJ1-5, with a possible D match to TRBD1 (5 bases). Trimming pared 0 bases from V and 7 bases from J, leaving 11 bases between. Germline values: CDR1 SGHRS, CDR2 YFSETQ. The CDR3 covers 14 residues. The CDR3 sequence is CASSLEGVGQPQHF. The CDR3 DNA reads TGCGCCAGCAGCTTGGAAGGGGTCGGGCAGCCCCAGCATTTT.

The gene calls are TRBV24-1 and TRBJ2-5; D is undetermined. V was trimmed by 1 base and J by 2 bases, leaving 10 bases between them. Germline V gene sequence: CDR1 KGHDR, CDR2 SFDVKD. The CDR3 extends over 15 amino acids. The CDR3 is CATSDFSAGQETQYF. CDR3 sequence (DNA): TGTGCCACCAGTGATTTTTCTGCAGGACAAGAGACCCAGTACTTC.

V usage is TRBV12-3 or TRBV12-4 and J usage is TRBJ2-1; perhaps TRBD2 as D (6 bases). This CDR3 region has 13 residues. V was clipped by 8 bases and J by 2 bases, with 10 bases between them. In nucleotides, the CDR3 is TGTGCCAGCGGGACTGGAACCTACAATGAGCAGTTCTTC. Protein sequence: CASGTGTYNEQFF.

This clone was seen more than once but under ten times. The chain employs TRBV5-1 and TRBJ2-3, with D uncertain. From germline, CDR1 is SGHRS and CDR2 YFSETQ. Trimming removed 4 bases from V and 3 bases from J, with 15 bases in between. The CDR3 is 15 residues long. The CDR3 reads CASSLGQVRTDTQYF. As DNA, the CDR3 is TGCGCCAGCAGCCTTGGGCAGGTCAGGACAGATACGCAGTATTTT. Full variable domain (missing parts from reference TRBV5-1 and TRBJ2-3): KAGVTQTPRYLIKTRGQQVTLSCSPISGHRSVSWYQQTPGQGLQFLFEYFSETQRNKGNFPGRFSGRQFSNSRSEMNVSTLELGDSALYLCASSLGQVRTDTQYFGPGTRLTVL.

A single count supports this clone. The V gene is TRBV2, the J gene TRBJ2-7; D gene uncertain. Trimming cost V 0 bases and J 5 bases, with 5 bases left between them. CDR3 size: 12 residues. Germline CDR1 reads SNHLY; CDR2 reads FYNNEI. The CDR3 DNA reads as TGTGCCAGCAGTGAAGCCGTAAACGAGCAGTACTTC. Residues: CASSEAVNEQYF.

This chain connects TRBV5-4 to TRBJ2-3; weak D call: TRBD2 (6 bases). The CDR3 length is 14 residues. Germline V CDR1 and CDR2: SGHNT, YYREEE (reference sequence). The V end lost 3 bases, the J end lost 10 bases, and 18 bases lay between the germline ends. CDR3 residues: CASSSPETSRAQYF. The CDR3 DNA follows: TGTGCCAGCAGCTCCCCGGAAACTAGCCGGGCGCAGTATTTT.